Listed here are 15 T cell receptor beta chains from one sample, sequenced in a study of shared clonotypes between healthy human individuals. Sequenced by immunoSEQ multiplex PCR; TCRdb stores in-frame clones only, minus some. Of millions of clones listed, approximately 94% are singletons. Naive CD8 cells lacked CD45RO, underwent positive selection for CCR7 and left out terminally differentiated effector memory CD45RA+ cells. The source material was naive CD8+ T cells from PBMCs. Receptors were obtained from a man younger than 30 in good health. Some clones in this sample may be carry-over from other donors' samples.

The chain links TRBV27 to TRBJ2-7; D is ambiguous. The CDR3 loop spans 18 amino acids. The V end was cut by 2 bases, the J end by 6 bases, with 26 bases between. The germline gives CDR1 MNHEY, CDR2 SMNVEV (reference sequence). The CDR3 region is CASSLPLRRAPKPSEQYF. CDR3 DNA: TGTGCCAGCAGTTTACCATTACGCCGGGCCCCAAAGCCCAGCGAGCAGTACTTC.

V and J are TRBV9 and TRBJ1-1; 8 nucleotides align to TRBD1. The CDR3 spans 15 residues. Germline loops: CDR1 SGDLS, CDR2 YYNGEE. V shed 3 bases, J shed 0 bases, and the junction held 4 bases outside the gene matches. This CDR3 is CASSASGQVNTEAFF. The CDR3, as DNA: TGTGCCAGCAGCGCCTCGGGACAGGTGAACACTGAAGCTTTCTTT.

This clone was counted once. V usage is TRBV7-3 and J usage is TRBJ2-2; D is undetermined. From germline, CDR1 is SGHTA and CDR2 FQGTGA. V was clipped by 4 bases and J by 3 bases, with 9 bases between them. The CDR3 spans 14 residues. The CDR3 spells CASSSPEHTGELFF. CDR3 DNA sequence: TGTGCCAGCAGCTCTCCCGAGCACACCGGGGAGCTGTTTTTT. Complete variable domain (other parts from reference TRBV7-3 and TRBJ2-2): GAGVSQTPSNKVTEKGKYVELRCDPISGHTALYWYRQSLGQGPEFLIYFQGTGAADDSGLPNDRFFAVRPEGSVSTLKIQRTERGDSAVYLCASSSPEHTGELFFGEGSRLTVL.

The chain is built from TRBV28 and TRBJ2-7; 7 nucleotides line up with TRBD2. V trimming: 6 bases; J trimming: 5 bases; junction bases outside the gene matches: 10. The germline V gene encodes CDR1 MDHEN and CDR2 SYDVKM. The CDR3 sequence is 14 residues long. CDR3 sequence: CASSLTSSIDEQYF. The CDR3 DNA sequence: TGTGCCAGCAGCCTGACTAGCTCCATCGACGAGCAGTACTTC.

The rearrangement links TRBV4-3 to TRBJ1-5; maybe TRBD1 (5 bases). Germline V gene lookup returns CDR1 LGHNA and CDR2 YSLEER. This CDR3 is built from 15 residues. The V gene lost 4 bases and the J gene lost 4 bases, with 14 bases spanning the gap. The CDR3 spells CASSRDSSLNQPQHF. CDR3 bases: TGCGCCAGCAGCCGAGACAGTTCCTTAAATCAGCCCCAGCATTTT.

As concerns this clone: Other DNA sequences of this sample code for an identical CDR3. V is TRBV29-1 and J is TRBJ2-7, with 7 bases identical to TRBD2. The CDR3 sequence is 14 residues long. CDR1 SQVTM and CDR2 ANQGSEA come from the germline V gene. The J segment lost 0 bases and the V segment lost 3 bases, leaving 5 bases of the junction unmatched. The CDR3 sequence is CSVDSPGGSYEQYF. The CDR3 region has the DNA TGCAGCGTTGACTCGCCGGGGGGCTCCTACGAGCAGTACTTC.

V usage is TRBV19 and J usage is TRBJ2-1, with TRBD2 matching 8 bases. The V segment lost 3 bases and the J segment 9 bases; nucleotides outside the gene matches: 7. Germline V gene lookup returns CDR1 LNHDA and CDR2 SQIVND (reference sequence). The CDR3 runs 14 residues. CDR3 in amino acids: CASSIGAGVTEQFF. The CDR3 DNA sequence: TGTGCCAGTAGTATTGGAGCGGGAGTTACTGAGCAGTTCTTC.

In this sample, this clone turned up a few times. The CDR3 sequence: CAWSPRGGVPTEAFF. CDR3 DNA: TGTGCCTGGAGTCCAAGAGGGGGGGTTCCCACTGAAGCTTTCTTT. The V gene is TRBV30, the J gene TRBJ1-1; the D gene is possibly TRBD1 (6 bases). Germline values: CDR1 GTSNPN, CDR2 SVGIG (reference sequence). V gave up 2 bases and J gave up 4 bases, with 17 bases separating them. The CDR3 is made up of 15 amino acids.

The chain carries TRBV28 and TRBJ1-2; possibly TRBD1 for D (5 bases). The CDR3 loop spans 14 amino acids. V lost 3 bases, J lost 6 bases, and 14 bases lay in between. Germline CDR1 and CDR2: MDHEN and SYDVKM. The chain's CDR3 is CASSFVPTVDGYTF. CDR3 DNA: TGTGCCAGCAGTTTTGTCCCGACAGTGGATGGCTACACCTTC.

This chain joins TRBV4-3 and TRBJ2-7; possibly TRBD2 for D (6 bases). This CDR3 region has 15 residues. Per the germline V gene, CDR1 is LGHNA and CDR2 is YSLEER. Trimming shortened V by 1 base and J by 0 bases, and 10 bases separated the two germline ends. The CDR3 bases are TGCGCCAGCAGCCAAGGTCTAGCGCGCTCCTACGAGCAGTACTTC. It codes for CASSQGLARSYEQYF.

V gene TRBV11-2 combines with J gene TRBJ1-1, with TRBD1 as a possible D gene (5 bases). Trimming removed 1 base at V and 4 bases at J, with 10 bases between. There are 14 residues in the CDR3. Germline CDR1 SGHAT, CDR2 FQNNGV. The CDR3 DNA reads TGTGCCAGCAGCTTAGCGGGAACAGGCACTGAAGCTTTCTTT. Its translation is CASSLAGTGTEAFF.

V is TRBV9 and J is TRBJ2-7; 9 nucleotides agree with TRBD2. The germline gives CDR1 SGDLS, CDR2 YYNGEE. CDR3 length equals 16 residues. The V gene end was trimmed by 0 bases and the J gene end by 1 base; junction bases not matched to a gene: 5. CDR3 sequence: CASSVALAGGSYEQYF. DNA for the CDR3: TGTGCCAGCAGCGTAGCTCTCGCGGGAGGGTCCTACGAGCAGTACTTC.

The J gene is TRBJ1-1, the V gene TRBV6-5, with unresolved D. This CDR3 is built from 15 residues. V dropped 2 bases and J dropped 3 bases, with 13 bases sitting between them. CDR1 and CDR2 (germline): MNHEY, SVGAGI. CDR3: CASSYTLGRDTEAFF. CDR3 nucleotides: TGTGCCAGCAGTTACACTTTGGGAAGGGACACTGAAGCTTTCTTT.

The chain uses TRBV13 and TRBJ1-2; D may be TRBD1 (6 bases). V lost 5 bases and J lost 2, with 9 bases in between. Per germline, CDR1 PRHDT and CDR2 FYEKMQ (reference sequence). The CDR3 extends over 13 amino acids. For the CDR3, the DNA is TGTGCCAGCAGCCCCACAGGGAACTATGGCTACACCTTC. Translation gives CASSPTGNYGYTF.

The chain is built from TRBV9 and TRBJ1-2; a weak D match, TRBD1 (6 bases). Deletions cut 7 bases from V and 8 bases from J, with 24 bases between. The CDR3 contains 15 residues. Germline CDR1 reads SGDLS; CDR2 reads YYNGEE. The DNA of the CDR3 is TGTGCCAGCCGGGGGGCGCTTTTCCCCCTTACGGGCTACACCTTC. This sequence encodes CASRGALFPLTGYTF.